The 24 T cell receptor beta chains listed next were all sequenced from one sample in a study of T cell responses to AZD1222 COVID-19 vaccine. Here immunoSEQ multiplex PCR was the method, and the copy in TCRdb shows in-frame clones only, minus some. The sample has about 120,000 clones, around 93% seen once; the top ten hold 4.5% to 6%. The sample here was peripheral blood, taken 28 days after the second AZD1222 dose. The receptors originated from an adult who received the AZD1222 COVID-19 vaccine.

This rearrangement joins TRBV3-1 (or the pseudogene TRBV3-2) to TRBJ2-7, with TRBD2 matching 10 bases. The germline gives CDR1 LGHDT, CDR2 YNNKEL (reference sequence). J lost 4 bases, V lost 2 bases, and 8 bases had no gene match. CDR3 length: 16 residues. The CDR3 is CASSQNCSGRTYEQYF. The CDR3 DNA sequence: TGTGCCAGCAGCCAAAATTGTAGCGGGAGGACGTACGAGCAGTACTTC.

A single count supports this clone. The rearrangement links TRBV6-5 to TRBJ2-7, with TRBD1 matching over 10 bases. This CDR3 is 15 amino acids long. Germline V gives CDR1 MNHEY, CDR2 SVGAGI. V lost 6 bases, J lost 3 bases, and 8 bases stayed unmatched. Written as DNA, the CDR3 is TGTGCCAGCAGCTCCGGACAGGGGGGCGTCTACGAGCAGTACTTC. The encoded protein is CASSSGQGGVYEQYF.

This sequence joins TRBV5-1 and TRBJ1-1; D is unclear. The CDR3 loop spans 12 amino acids. Trimming removed 0 bases at V and 5 bases at J, with 5 bases between. Germline CDR1 is SGHRS and CDR2 is YFSETQ. The CDR3 nucleotides are TGCGCCAGCAGCTTGGGACTTACTGAAGCTTTCTTT. Translated: CASSLGLTEAFF. Combining the CDR3 with reference TRBV5-1 and TRBJ1-1 gives the whole variable domain KAGVTQTPRYLIKTRGQQVTLSCSPISGHRSVSWYQQTPGQGLQFLFEYFSETQRNKGNFPGRFSGRQFSNSRSEMNVSTLELGDSALYLCASSLGLTEAFFGQGTRLTVV.

The rearrangement uses TRBV12-3 or TRBV12-4 and TRBJ1-1, with a weak D call TRBD1 (5 bases). V was shortened by 6 bases and J by 2 bases, with 7 bases between the two germline ends. The CDR3 length is 12 residues. The chain's CDR3 is CASRGGNTEAFF. CDR3 DNA: TGTGCCAGCAGGGGGGGAAACACTGAAGCTTTCTTT.

The chain uses TRBV3-1 (or the pseudogene TRBV3-2) and TRBJ1-2, with 7 bases aligning to TRBD1. The CDR3 spans 15 residues. CDR1 LGHDT and CDR2 YNNKEL come from the germline V gene (reference sequence). The V and J ends lost 1 base and 5 bases, in that order; junction bases with no gene match: 7. The CDR3 is CASSQVRTGTYGYTF. DNA of the CDR3: TGTGCCAGCAGCCAAGTTCGGACAGGAACATATGGCTACACCTTC.

The chain has TRBV4-1 and TRBJ2-1; D is perhaps TRBD2 (6 bases). With 0 bases removed from V and 3 bases from J, the gap between germline ends came to 18 bases. This CDR3 comprises 18 residues. Germline V gene sequence: CDR1 MGHRA, CDR2 YSYEKL. The CDR3 DNA reads TGCGCCAGCAGCCAAGACCCCCCTAGCGATTCGGTCTACAATGAGCAGTTCTTC. It translates to CASSQDPPSDSVYNEQFF.

The rearrangement joins TRBV6-5 to TRBJ1-1, with TRBD1 identical over 12 bases. With 4 bases clipped from V and 3 bases from J, the junction kept 3 bases outside the gene matches. The CDR3 contains 15 residues. CDR1 and CDR2 from the germline V gene are MNHEY and SVGAGI. The CDR3 sequence is CASSWGDRGHTEAFF. CDR3 coding DNA: TGTGCCAGCAGTTGGGGGGACAGGGGGCACACTGAAGCTTTCTTT.

The rearrangement links TRBV25-1 to TRBJ1-6, with D unclear. Per the germline V gene, CDR1 is MGHDK and CDR2 is SYGVNS. CDR3 size: 13 residues. V was cut by 3 bases and J by 7 bases, with 7 bases left in between. DNA for the CDR3: TGTGCCAGCAGTGAGTCCTCGAATTCACCCCTCCACTTT. Its translation is CASSESSNSPLHF. The variable domain in full, with the rest retrieved from reference TRBV25-1 and TRBJ1-6, is EADIYQTPRYLVIGTGKKITLECSQTMGHDKMYWYQQDPGMELHLIHYSYGVNSTEKGDLSSESTVSRIRTEHFPLTLESARPSHTSQYLCASSESSNSPLHFGNGTRLTVT.

The CDR3 reads CASSSPSGEPTYEQYF. CDR3 sequence (DNA): TGTGCCAGCAGTTCCCCTAGCGGGGAACCTACCTACGAGCAGTACTTC. V usage is TRBV6-2 or TRBV6-3 and J usage is TRBJ2-7; 9 bases line up with TRBD2. V lost 4 bases and J lost 2; bases outside the gene matches: 9. Per the germline V gene, CDR1 is MNHEY and CDR2 is SVGEGT. The CDR3 is made up of 16 amino acids.

The chain couples TRBV14 to TRBJ2-3, with D possibly TRBD2 on 5 matching bases. The germline CDR1 and CDR2 sequences are SGHDN and FVKESK. This CDR3 is built from 16 residues. Trimming stripped 3 bases from V and 2 bases from J, with 15 bases between. The CDR3 sequence: CASSHLGMGYTDTQYF. The CDR3 DNA sequence: TGTGCCAGCAGCCACCTCGGGATGGGCTACACAGATACGCAGTATTTT.

V is TRBV14 and J is TRBJ2-7; D possibly corresponds to TRBD2 (6 bases). V lost 0 bases and J lost 5, with 14 bases in between. This CDR3 spans 15 amino acids. The germline gives CDR1 SGHDN, CDR2 FVKESK. CDR3 in DNA: TGTGCCAGCAGCCAAGAAGGAGGGCCTTTGGACGAGCAGTACTTC. It is translated as CASSQEGGPLDEQYF.

The J gene is TRBJ2-5, the V gene TRBV10-3; TRBD1 aligns across 7 bases. The V gene end was trimmed by 11 bases and the J gene end by 2 bases; junction bases not matched to a gene: 5. The CDR3 consists of 12 residues. From germline, CDR1 is ENHRY and CDR2 SYGVKD. Here the CDR3 reads CASRDSQETQYF. CDR3 sequence (DNA): TGTGCCTCACGGGACAGTCAAGAGACCCAGTACTTC.

The DNA for the CDR3 is TGTGCCAGCACTCCCCCGGGGGGCCAAGATACGCAGTATTTT. Its protein is CASTPPGGQDTQYF. V usage is TRBV5-5 and J usage is TRBJ2-3, with D maybe TRBD2 (7 bases). The germline CDR1 and CDR2 sequences are SGHKS and YYEKEE (reference sequence). Trimming shortened V by 6 bases and J by 5 bases, and 16 bases separated the two germline ends. CDR3 length: 14 amino acids. Drawing the rest from reference TRBV5-5 and TRBJ2-3, the complete variable domain is DAGVTQSPTHLIKTRGQQVTLRCSPISGHKSVSWYQQVLGQGPQFIFQYYEKEERGRGNFPDRFSARQFPNYSSELNVNALLLGDSALYLCASTPPGGQDTQYFGPGTRLTVL.

The chain uses TRBV9 and TRBJ1-2; no clear D gene. V dropped 4 bases and J dropped 0 bases, with 13 bases sitting between them. Germline V gene lookup returns CDR1 SGDLS and CDR2 YYNGEE. The CDR3 sequence is 15 residues long. This CDR3 reads CASSPDRRANYGYTF. The CDR3 DNA sequence: TGTGCCAGCAGCCCTGACCGTCGAGCTAACTATGGCTACACCTTC.

V is TRBV5-1 and J is TRBJ2-5, with D uncertain. This CDR3 is 14 amino acids long. V lost 0 bases, J lost 8 bases, and 14 bases lay in between. From germline, CDR1 is SGHRS and CDR2 YFSETQ. In DNA form, the CDR3 reads TGCGCCAGCAGCTTGGAGGTGGGCCACGATACCCAGTACTTC. Translation: CASSLEVGHDTQYF.

The chain is built from TRBV6-5 and TRBJ2-7; perhaps TRBD1 as D (6 bases). Germline CDR1 MNHEY, CDR2 SVGAGI. CDR3 size: 15 residues. The V and J ends lost 3 bases and 0 bases respectively, with 12 bases between them. The CDR3 bases are TGTGCCAGCAGTTATCCGACAGGAAACTCCTACGAGCAGTACTTC. Translating it yields CASSYPTGNSYEQYF.

The chain joins TRBV12-3 or TRBV12-4 to TRBJ1-2; D perhaps matches TRBD1 (5 bases). This CDR3 is built from 12 residues. V shed 3 bases and J shed 6 bases, with 8 bases lying between them. The CDR3 reads CASSFWGNGYTF. CDR3 sequence (DNA): TGTGCCAGCAGTTTTTGGGGGAATGGCTACACCTTC.

The chain combines TRBV5-8 with TRBJ1-2; D not certain. This CDR3 comprises 15 residues. With 0 bases removed from V and 4 bases from J, the gap between germline ends came to 13 bases. Germline V CDR1 and CDR2: SGHTS, YDEGEE. CDR3 nucleotides: TGTGCCAGCAGCTTGGATAGTTCTGTTGGCTATGGCTACACCTTC. As protein: CASSLDSSVGYGYTF.

The J gene is TRBJ1-1, the V gene TRBV20-1; 10 bases agree with TRBD1. Germline loops: CDR1 DFQATT, CDR2 SNEGSKA (reference sequence). The CDR3 has 14 residues. V shed 3 bases, J shed 3 bases, and the junction held 4 bases outside the gene matches. The CDR3 sequence is CSASKGQGHTEAFF. The CDR3 DNA sequence: TGCAGTGCTAGTAAGGGACAGGGGCACACTGAAGCTTTCTTT.

This rearrangement joins TRBV23-1 to TRBJ2-1; D is tentatively TRBD1 or TRBD2 (6 bases each). TRBV23-1 is given ORF status, its function remaining uncertain. Trimming stripped 8 bases from V and 4 bases from J, with 21 bases between. This CDR3 has 16 amino acids. This chain's CDR3 is CASSIPEGDLYNEQFF. The CDR3 DNA sequence: TGCGCCAGCTCTATCCCGGAGGGGGATCTATACAATGAGCAGTTCTTC.

This chain connects TRBV7-6 to TRBJ1-1; D not certain. Looked up from germline, CDR1 is SGHVS and CDR2 is FNYEAQ. The CDR3 totals 15 residues. Between the trimmed V and J ends, which lost 5 bases and 0 bases, there was a span of 13 bases. The CDR3 sequence is CASSPRRDMNTEAFF. As DNA, the CDR3 is TGTGCCAGCAGCCCCCGTCGCGACATGAACACTGAAGCTTTCTTT. The full variable domain, with the rest looked up from reference TRBV7-6 and TRBJ1-1, is GAGVSQSPRYKVTKRGQDVALRCDPISGHVSLYWYRQALGQGPEFLTYFNYEAQQDKSGLPNDRFSAERPEGSISTLTIQRTEQRDSAMYRCASSPRRDMNTEAFFGQGTRLTVV.

In this sample, this clone turned up a few times. This chain uses TRBV9 with TRBJ1-6; possibly TRBD1 for D (6 bases). CDR1 is SGDLS, CDR2 YYNGEE, per germline. This CDR3 comprises 14 residues. V shed 4 bases and J shed 9 bases, with 14 bases lying between them. DNA for the CDR3: TGTGCCAGCAGCCCTTGGGGAGGGGGTTCACCCCTCCACTTT. This translates into CASSPWGGGSPLHF.

This clone was seen just once. Here the CDR3 reads CASSSLAAETQYF. CDR3 coding DNA: TGTGCCAGTAGTTCACTAGCGGCAGAGACCCAGTACTTC. The genes are TRBV19 and TRBJ2-5, with 8 positions matching TRBD2. The germline V gene has CDR1 LNHDA and CDR2 SQIVND (reference sequence). The junction had 3 bases not matched to a gene; V was cut back by 5 bases and J by 4 bases. This CDR3 spans 13 amino acids.

V is TRBV7-2 and J is TRBJ2-3; tentatively, D is TRBD1 (5 bases). This CDR3 is 15 amino acids long. Trimming stripped 4 bases from V and 6 bases from J, with 17 bases between. Germline assignment: CDR1 SGHTA and CDR2 FQGNSA. DNA of the CDR3: TGTGCCAGCAGCTCCAGGGCTTCCGCAGGGGATACGCAGTATTTT. Translating gives CASSSRASAGDTQYF.